The entry below gives a single TCR beta chain sequence along with its context. This entry comes from a study of Tregs in tolerant kidney transplant recipients. Across the study: Mixed chimerism was transient after nonmyeloablative marrow transplants from related graft donors.

Profiling relied on immunoSEQ multiplex PCR, and the TCRdb table lists in-frame clones only, not all of them. The sample has 98,000 or so clones, 90% seen once. Source: CD4+ T cells from blood, taken before the transplant. This TCR was sampled from a human donor who received a combined kidney and bone marrow transplant.

The CDR3 protein is CASSFRQGGNGELFF. In nucleotides, the CDR3 is TGCGCCAGCAGCTTCCGCCAGGGGGGAAACGGGGAGCTGTTTTTT. The chain joins TRBV5-1 to TRBJ2-2, with D maybe TRBD1 (7 bases). Between the trimmed V and J ends, which lost 2 bases and 7 bases, there was a span of 15 bases. Germline CDR1 reads SGHRS; CDR2 reads YFSETQ. CDR3 length: 15 amino acids.